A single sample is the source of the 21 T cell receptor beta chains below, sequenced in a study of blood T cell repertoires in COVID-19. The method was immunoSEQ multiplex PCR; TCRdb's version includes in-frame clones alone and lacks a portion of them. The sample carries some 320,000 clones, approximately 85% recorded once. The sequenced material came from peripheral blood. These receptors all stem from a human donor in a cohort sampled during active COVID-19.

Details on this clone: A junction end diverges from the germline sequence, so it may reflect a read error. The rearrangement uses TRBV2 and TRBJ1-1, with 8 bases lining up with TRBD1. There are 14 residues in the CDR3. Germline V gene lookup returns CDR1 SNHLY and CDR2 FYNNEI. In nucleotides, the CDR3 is TGTGCCACCAGTAGGACAGGGCCGAACACTGAAGCTTTCTTT. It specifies CATSRTGPNTEAFF.

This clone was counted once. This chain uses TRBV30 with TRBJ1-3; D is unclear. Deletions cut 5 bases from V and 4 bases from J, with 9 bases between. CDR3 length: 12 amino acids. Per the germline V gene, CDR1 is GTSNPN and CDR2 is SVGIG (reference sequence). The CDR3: CAWAVRGNTIYF. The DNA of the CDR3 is TGTGCCTGGGCAGTCAGGGGAAACACCATATATTTT.

CDR3 loop: CATSDPTSTSTDTQYF. CDR3 nucleotides: TGTGCCACCAGTGACCCCACTAGCACTAGCACAGATACGCAGTATTTT. This chain joins TRBV24-1 and TRBJ2-3; perhaps TRBD2 as D (6 bases). The germline gives CDR1 KGHDR, CDR2 SFDVKD. The CDR3 sequence is 16 residues long. Trimming pared 4 bases from V and 0 bases from J, leaving 13 bases between.

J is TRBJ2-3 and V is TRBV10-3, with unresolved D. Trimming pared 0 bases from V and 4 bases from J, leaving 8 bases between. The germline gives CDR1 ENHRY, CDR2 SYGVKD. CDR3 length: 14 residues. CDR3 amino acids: CAISESSYADTQYF. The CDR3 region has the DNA TGTGCCATCAGTGAGTCTAGTTATGCAGATACGCAGTATTTT.

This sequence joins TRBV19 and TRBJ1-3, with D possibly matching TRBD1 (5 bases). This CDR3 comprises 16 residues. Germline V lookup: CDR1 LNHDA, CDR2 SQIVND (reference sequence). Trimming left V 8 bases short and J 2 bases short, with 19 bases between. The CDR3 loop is CASWGQTVEPGNTIYF. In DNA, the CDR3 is TGTGCCAGTTGGGGCCAAACGGTCGAACCTGGAAACACCATATATTTT.

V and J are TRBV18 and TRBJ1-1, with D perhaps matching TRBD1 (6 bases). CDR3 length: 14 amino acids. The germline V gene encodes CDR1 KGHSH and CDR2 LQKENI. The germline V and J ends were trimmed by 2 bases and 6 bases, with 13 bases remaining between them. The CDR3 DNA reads TGTGCCAGCTCACCAGAGCGCAGGGGCGCTGAAGCTTTCTTT. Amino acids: CASSPERRGAEAFF.

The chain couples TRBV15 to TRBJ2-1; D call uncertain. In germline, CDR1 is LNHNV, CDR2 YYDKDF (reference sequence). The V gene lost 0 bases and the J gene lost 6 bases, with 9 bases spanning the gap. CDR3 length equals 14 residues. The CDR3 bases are TGTGCCACCAGCAGAGATCTAAATCTCAATGAGCAGTTCTTC. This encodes CATSRDLNLNEQFF.

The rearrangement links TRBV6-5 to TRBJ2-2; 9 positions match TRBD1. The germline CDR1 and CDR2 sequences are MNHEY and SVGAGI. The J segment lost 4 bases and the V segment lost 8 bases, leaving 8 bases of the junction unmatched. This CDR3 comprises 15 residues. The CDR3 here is CASARRQGVTGELFF. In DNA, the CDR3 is TGTGCCAGCGCCAGGCGACAGGGGGTCACCGGGGAGCTGTTTTTT.

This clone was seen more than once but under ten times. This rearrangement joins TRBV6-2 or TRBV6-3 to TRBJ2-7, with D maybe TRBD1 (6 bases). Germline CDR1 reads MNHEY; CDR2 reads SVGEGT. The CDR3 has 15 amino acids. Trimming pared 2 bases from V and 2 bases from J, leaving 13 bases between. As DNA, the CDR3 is TGTGCCAGCAGTTACAGACAGGATTCGGCCTACGAGCAGTACTTC. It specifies CASSYRQDSAYEQYF.

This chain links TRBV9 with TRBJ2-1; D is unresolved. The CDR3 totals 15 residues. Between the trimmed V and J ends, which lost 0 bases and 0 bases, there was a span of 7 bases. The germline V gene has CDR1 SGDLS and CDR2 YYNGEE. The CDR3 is CASSVDLSSYNEQFF. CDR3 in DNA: TGTGCCAGCAGCGTAGATCTTAGCTCCTACAATGAGCAGTTCTTC.

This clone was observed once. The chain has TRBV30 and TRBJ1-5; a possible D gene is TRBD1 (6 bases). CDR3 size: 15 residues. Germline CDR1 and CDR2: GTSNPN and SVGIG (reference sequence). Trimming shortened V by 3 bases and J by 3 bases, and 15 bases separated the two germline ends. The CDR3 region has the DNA TGTGCCTGGAGCCCCGGGACAAGTACCAATCAGCCCCAGCATTTT. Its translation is CAWSPGTSTNQPQHF. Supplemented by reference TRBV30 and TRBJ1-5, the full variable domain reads SQTIHQWPATLVQPVGSPLSLECTVEGTSNPNLYWYRQAAGRGLQLLFYSVGIGQISSEVPQNLSASRPQDRQFILSSKKLLLSDSGFYLCAWSPGTSTNQPQHFGDGTRLSIL.

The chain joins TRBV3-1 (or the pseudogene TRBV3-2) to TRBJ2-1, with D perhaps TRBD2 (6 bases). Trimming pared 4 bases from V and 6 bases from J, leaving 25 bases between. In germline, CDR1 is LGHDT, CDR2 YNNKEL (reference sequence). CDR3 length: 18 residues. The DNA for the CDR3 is TGTGCCAGCAGCCTTCAAACCGGGGGATTTAGGAGGTCCAATGAGCAGTTCTTC. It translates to CASSLQTGGFRRSNEQFF.

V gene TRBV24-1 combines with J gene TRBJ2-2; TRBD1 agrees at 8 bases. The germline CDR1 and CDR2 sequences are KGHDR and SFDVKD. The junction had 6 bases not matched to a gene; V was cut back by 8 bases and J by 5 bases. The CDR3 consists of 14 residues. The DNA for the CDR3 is TGTGCCACCAATCAGGGGGCGCATACCGGGGAGCTGTTTTTT. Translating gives CATNQGAHTGELFF.

As DNA, the CDR3 is TGTGCCACCAGTGAACCCACGGACAGGGGCTACACCTTC. This sequence encodes CATSEPTDRGYTF. The chain uses TRBV24-1 and TRBJ1-2; TRBD1 matches 7 bases. Germline V gene lookup returns CDR1 KGHDR and CDR2 SFDVKD. The CDR3 loop spans 13 amino acids. The V and J ends lost 4 bases and 8 bases, in that order; junction bases with no gene match: 6.

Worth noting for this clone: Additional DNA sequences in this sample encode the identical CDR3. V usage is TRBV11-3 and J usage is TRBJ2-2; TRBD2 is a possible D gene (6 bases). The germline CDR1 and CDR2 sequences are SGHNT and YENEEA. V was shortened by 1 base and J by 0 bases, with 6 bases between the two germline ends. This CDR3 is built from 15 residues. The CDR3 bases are TGTGCCAGCAGCTTAGGGGGGGCGAACACCGGGGAGCTGTTTTTT. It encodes CASSLGGANTGELFF.

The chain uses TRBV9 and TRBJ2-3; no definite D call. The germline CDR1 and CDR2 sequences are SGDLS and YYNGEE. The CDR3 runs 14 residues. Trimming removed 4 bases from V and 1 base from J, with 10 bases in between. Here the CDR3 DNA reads TGTGCCAGCAGCCTAAGTGGTGGCACAGATACGCAGTATTTT. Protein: CASSLSGGTDTQYF.

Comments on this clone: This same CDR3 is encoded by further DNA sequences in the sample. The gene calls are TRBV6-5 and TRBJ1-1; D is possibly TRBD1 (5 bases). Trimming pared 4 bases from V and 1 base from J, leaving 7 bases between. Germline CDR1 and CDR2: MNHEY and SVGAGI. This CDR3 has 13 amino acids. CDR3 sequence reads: CASSSDRNTEAFF. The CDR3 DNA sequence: TGTGCCAGCAGTTCCGACAGGAACACTGAAGCTTTCTTT.

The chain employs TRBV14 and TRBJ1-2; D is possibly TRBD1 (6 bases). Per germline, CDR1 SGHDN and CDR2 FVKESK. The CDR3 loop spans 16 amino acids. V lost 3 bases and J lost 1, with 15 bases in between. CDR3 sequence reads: CASSQGTPSFNYGYTF. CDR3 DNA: TGTGCCAGCAGCCAGGGGACACCGTCCTTTAACTATGGCTACACCTTC.

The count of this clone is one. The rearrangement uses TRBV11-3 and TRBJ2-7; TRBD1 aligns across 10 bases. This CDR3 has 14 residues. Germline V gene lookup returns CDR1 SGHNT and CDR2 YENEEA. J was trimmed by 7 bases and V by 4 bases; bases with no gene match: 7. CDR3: CASSSRTGGGEQYF. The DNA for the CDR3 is TGTGCCAGCAGCTCGAGGACAGGGGGTGGAGAGCAGTACTTC.

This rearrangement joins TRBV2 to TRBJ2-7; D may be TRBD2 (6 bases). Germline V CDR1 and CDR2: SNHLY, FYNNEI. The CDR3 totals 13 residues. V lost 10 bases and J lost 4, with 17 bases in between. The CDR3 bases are TGTGCCATCCTCGAGACCGGGGGATACGAGCAGTACTTC. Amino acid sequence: CAILETGGYEQYF.

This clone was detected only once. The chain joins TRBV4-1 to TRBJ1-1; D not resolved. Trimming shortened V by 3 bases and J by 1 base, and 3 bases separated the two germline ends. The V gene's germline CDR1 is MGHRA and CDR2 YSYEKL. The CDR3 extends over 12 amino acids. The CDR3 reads CASSHQNTEAFF. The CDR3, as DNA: TGCGCCAGCAGCCACCAGAACACTGAAGCTTTCTTT.